These T cell receptor beta chains were read from a single sample in a study of T-cell memory formation after mild COVID-19. In TCRdb, the 5' RACE reads were re-called with MiXCR into one record per CDR3 protein. The data contain around 450,000 distinct CDR3 sequences, about 20% of them seen just once; the ten biggest clones take up approximately 8.4%. Sequences were obtained from PBMCs or a T cell subset sorted from them (not recorded which). Receptors were obtained from an adult woman who had mild COVID-19 (a few samples of this study predate the infection). Cell type and time point are not known. Both conserved end residues are part of each CDR3. Fields, in order: D gene, clone size, J gene, CDR3 length, V gene, CDR3 protein, CDR3 DNA. D genes are given only for firm matches. Where a row states a size, it is once, few, many or the class of an expanded clone; other rows omit it.

>.|.|TRBJ1-2|14|TRBV14
CASSLGGLIYGYTF
TGTGCCAGCAGCCTCGGGGGGCTGATCTATGGCTACACCTTC
>TRBD2|.|TRBJ2-1|16|TRBV24-1
CATSDSYSGRAIEQFF
TGTGCCACCAGTGATTCCTATAGCGGGAGGGCCATTGAGCAGTTCTTC
>.|few|TRBJ1-4|10|TRBV6-5
CASTEEKLFF
TGTGCCAGCACTGAGGAAAAACTGTTTTTT
>.|few|TRBJ1-1|13|TRBV9
CASSAGEVTEAFF
TGTGCCAGCAGCGCCGGAGAGGTCACTGAAGCTTTCTTT
>.|few|TRBJ1-1|12|TRBV6-2/TRBV6-3
CASSRFNTEAFF
TGTGCCAGCAGTCGCTTCAACACTGAAGCTTTCTTT
>.|.|TRBJ2-1|16|TRBV7-3
CASSLGGGGTYNEQFF
TGTGCCAGCAGCTTAGGAGGTGGAGGGACTTACAATGAGCAGTTCTTC
>TRBD2|.|TRBJ2-3|14|TRBV6-6
CASSYAGGADTQYF
TGTGCCAGCAGTTATGCGGGGGGAGCAGATACGCAGTATTTT
>TRBD2|few|TRBJ2-1|16|TRBV7-9
CASSLVASGRAYEQFF
TGTGCCAGCAGCTTAGTGGCTAGCGGGAGAGCCTATGAGCAGTTCTTC
>.|.|TRBJ2-1|11|TRBV9
CASSADGEQFF
TGTGCCAGCAGCGCGGACGGGGAGCAGTTCTTC
>.|few|TRBJ2-1|14|TRBV12-3/TRBV12-4
CASSLNAGVDEQFF
TGTGCCAGCAGTTTAAACGCAGGGGTCGATGAGCAGTTCTTC
>.|.|TRBJ2-5|14|TRBV18
CASSPPSRVQTQYF
TGTGCCAGCTCACCACCGAGCAGGGTACAGACCCAGTACTTC
>TRBD2|.|TRBJ2-3|18|TRBV24-1
CATSDPRTSGTSTDTQYF
TGTGCCACCAGTGATCCACGTACTAGCGGGACAAGCACAGATACGCAGTATTTT
>TRBD2|few|TRBJ2-1|15|TRBV6-1
CASSEGSGRYNEQFF
TGTGCCAGCAGTGAAGGTAGCGGGCGCTACAATGAGCAGTTCTTC
>.|few|TRBJ2-7|13|TRBV7-6
CASSLVGLGEQYF
TGTGCCAGCAGCTTAGTGGGCTTGGGGGAGCAGTACTTC
>.|.|TRBJ2-7|14|TRBV7-9
CASSLGINRDEQYF
TGTGCCAGCAGCTTAGGGATTAACAGGGACGAGCAGTACTTC
>.|.|TRBJ2-3|14|TRBV3-1
CASSQRVGKDTQYF
TGTGCCAGCAGCCAGCGGGTTGGCAAGGATACGCAGTATTTT
>TRBD2|few|TRBJ2-3|16|TRBV20-1
CSAFHSGGALRDTQYF
TGCAGTGCATTTCATAGCGGGGGGGCCTTAAGAGATACGCAGTATTTT
>.|many|TRBJ2-7|13|TRBV29-1
CSVARTTSYEQYF
TGCAGCGTTGCGAGGACAACTTCCTACGAGCAGTACTTC
>TRBD2|many|TRBJ2-2|15|TRBV3-1
CASSQRLADTGELFF
TGTGCCAGCAGCCAAAGGCTAGCGGATACCGGGGAGCTGTTTTTT
>.|.|TRBJ1-2|13|TRBV24-1
CATSEVTGYGYTF
TGTGCCACCAGTGAGGTAACGGGCTATGGCTACACCTTC
>.|.|TRBJ2-1|12|TRBV29-1
CSAEGHYNEQFF
TGCAGCGCCGAGGGACATTACAATGAGCAGTTCTTC
>.|.|TRBJ2-5|13|TRBV29-1
CSVSRVGQETQYF
TGCAGCGTCTCCAGGGTGGGACAAGAGACCCAGTACTTC
>TRBD1|.|TRBJ2-7|15|TRBV7-2
CASSLVSDRANEQYF
TGTGCCAGCAGCTTAGTATCGGACAGGGCAAACGAGCAGTACTTC
>TRBD2|.|TRBJ2-2|20|TRBV9
CASSVALPGRGGRGTGELFF
TGTGCCAGCAGCGTAGCCCTCCCCGGGCGGGGGGGCCGGGGCACCGGGGAGCTGTTTTTT
>.|.|TRBJ2-7|16|TRBV21-1
CASSKARWTGPYEQYF
TGTGCCAGCAGCAAAGCGCGCTGGACGGGCCCCTACGAGCAGTACTTC
>.|few|TRBJ2-7|13|TRBV7-9
CASSWALTDEQYF
TGTGCCAGCAGCTGGGCGTTGACCGACGAGCAGTACTTC
>TRBD1|few|TRBJ2-1|15|TRBV15
CATSVDRGTYNEQFF
TGTGCCACCAGCGTGGACAGGGGTACTTACAATGAGCAGTTCTTC
>.|.|TRBJ1-1|17|TRBV5-1
CARSFSPPGQALPEAFF
TGCGCCCGCAGCTTCTCTCCCCCGGGCCAGGCCCTCCCTGAAGCTTTCTTT
>TRBD1|few|TRBJ2-1|12|TRBV6-2/TRBV6-3
CASSYGQGIEFF
TGTGCCAGCAGTTACGGACAGGGGATTGAGTTCTTC
>.|few|TRBJ2-5|12|TRBV29-1
CSVRTAQETQYF
TGCAGCGTAAGGACAGCCCAAGAGACCCAGTACTTC
>.|many|TRBJ2-2|15|TRBV7-2
CASSLISQGSGELFF
TGTGCCAGCAGCTTAATAAGTCAGGGTAGCGGGGAGCTGTTTTTT
>.|.|TRBJ1-1|15|TRBV6-2/TRBV6-3
CASSYREGEYDEAFF
TGTGCCAGCAGTTACCGTGAGGGGGAGTATGATGAAGCTTTCTTT
>TRBD2|few|TRBJ2-1|16|TRBV7-9
CASSPKSGRSYNEQFF
TGTGCCAGCAGCCCCAAGAGCGGGAGATCCTACAATGAGCAGTTCTTC
>.|many|TRBJ2-7|16|TRBV9
CASSPLVPATLYEQYF
TGTGCCAGCAGCCCCCTTGTCCCCGCCACCCTCTACGAGCAGTACTTC
>TRBD2|.|TRBJ2-7|14|TRBV10-3
CAISDPSGYYEQYF
TGTGCCATCAGTGACCCTAGCGGCTACTACGAGCAGTACTTC
>.|few|TRBJ1-1|15|TRBV4-3
CASSQGRAENTEAFF
TGCGCCAGCAGCCAAGGGCGGGCTGAGAACACTGAAGCTTTCTTT
>.|.|TRBJ2-1|17|TRBV15
CATSRDEAPSSYNEQFF
TGTGCCACCAGCAGAGATGAAGCCCCGAGCTCCTACAATGAGCAGTTCTTC
>TRBD2|few|TRBJ2-5|17|TRBV12-3/TRBV12-4
CASSLPRTSGGGETQYF
TGTGCCAGCAGTTTACCCCGGACTAGCGGGGGAGGGGAGACCCAGTACTTC
>.|few|TRBJ2-7|16|TRBV9
CASSVGGDTASYEQYF
TGTGCCAGCAGCGTCGGAGGGGACACGGCCTCCTACGAGCAGTACTTC
>.|few|TRBJ2-1|16|TRBV7-8
CASSLGLRTADNEQFF
TGTGCCAGCAGCTTAGGGCTTAGGACAGCGGACAATGAGCAGTTCTTC
>.|.|TRBJ1-1|14|TRBV12-3/TRBV12-4
CASSSSVGGPEAFF
TGTGCCAGCAGTTCAAGCGTCGGTGGGCCTGAAGCTTTCTTT
>.|few|TRBJ2-2|16|TRBV9
CASSVQLGGVAGELFF
TGTGCCAGCAGCGTCCAGTTGGGCGGGGTGGCCGGGGAGCTGTTTTTT
>TRBD1|few|TRBJ2-7|12|TRBV7-9
CASSSHTGVQYF
TGTGCCAGCAGCTCACACACAGGGGTGCAGTACTTC
>.|.|TRBJ2-1|16|TRBV18
CASSPWGAGLDNEQFF
TGTGCCAGCTCACCCTGGGGAGCGGGCCTAGACAATGAGCAGTTCTTC
>.|.|TRBJ1-6|14|TRBV7-9
CASSQVGLTSPLHF
TGTGCCAGCAGCCAAGTAGGATTGACTTCACCCCTCCACTTT
>.|few|TRBJ2-7|14|TRBV3-1
CASSQVGVSYEQYF
TGTGCCAGCAGCCAAGTAGGGGTCAGCTACGAGCAGTACTTC
>.|few|TRBJ2-3|12|TRBV24-1
CATSAEQGTQYF
TGTGCCACCAGTGCAGAGCAGGGTACGCAGTATTTT
>TRBD2|many|TRBJ2-7|16|TRBV27
CASSFGVGGGAYEQYF
TGTGCCAGCAGTTTCGGCGTGGGCGGGGGGGCGTACGAGCAGTACTTC
>.|many|TRBJ1-4|11|TRBV29-1
CSVREGEKLFF
TGCAGCGTCAGGGAGGGTGAAAAACTGTTTTTT
>.|.|TRBJ2-2|15|TRBV27
CASSLYREQTGELFF
TGTGCCAGCAGTTTATACAGGGAGCAGACCGGGGAGCTGTTTTTT
>.|.|TRBJ1-3|15|TRBV6-1
CASSEAGKAGNTIYF
TGTGCCAGCAGTGAAGCAGGGAAAGCTGGAAACACCATATATTTT
>.|few|TRBJ2-3|13|TRBV29-1
CSVVAQTTDTQYF
TGCAGCGTTGTGGCCCAGACCACAGATACGCAGTATTTT
>.|.|TRBJ1-5|13|TRBV18
CASSREQEQPQHF
TGTGCCAGCTCACGGGAGCAGGAACAGCCCCAGCATTTT
>TRBD2|.|TRBJ2-5|15|TRBV24-1
CATSVRGRGEETQYF
TGTGCCACCAGTGTCCGAGGGAGGGGCGAAGAGACCCAGTACTTC
>.|many|TRBJ2-3|14|TRBV6-5
CASSPGGLIATQYF
TGTGCCAGCAGTCCCGGGGGATTGATCGCTACGCAGTATTTT